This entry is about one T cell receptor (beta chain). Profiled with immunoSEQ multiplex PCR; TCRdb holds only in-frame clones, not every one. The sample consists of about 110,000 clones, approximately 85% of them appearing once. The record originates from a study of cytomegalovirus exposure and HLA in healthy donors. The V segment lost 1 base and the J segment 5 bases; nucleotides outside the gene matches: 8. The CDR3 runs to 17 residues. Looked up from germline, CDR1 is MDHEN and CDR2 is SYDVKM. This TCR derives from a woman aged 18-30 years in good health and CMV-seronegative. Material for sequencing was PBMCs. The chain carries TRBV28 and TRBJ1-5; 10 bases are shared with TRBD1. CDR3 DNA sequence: TGTGCCAGCAGTTTATATGGGACAGGGGCCCTTTATCAGCCCCAGCATTTT. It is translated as CASSLYGTGALYQPQHF.